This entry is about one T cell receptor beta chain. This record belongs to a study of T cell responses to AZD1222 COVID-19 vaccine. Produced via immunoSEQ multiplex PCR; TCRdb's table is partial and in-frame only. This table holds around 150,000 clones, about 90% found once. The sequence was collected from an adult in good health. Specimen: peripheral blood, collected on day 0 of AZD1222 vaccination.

As DNA, the CDR3 is TGTGCCAGCAGTCTAACGGGGGAAAAAAACATTCAGTACTTC. It translates to CASSLTGEKNIQYF. V is TRBV28 and J is TRBJ2-4; D possibly corresponds to TRBD2 (6 bases). V was trimmed by 5 bases and J by 4 bases, leaving 12 bases between them. The length of the CDR3 is 14 residues. Germline CDR1 MDHEN, CDR2 SYDVKM.